The present TCR beta chain was sequenced within a study of CD8+CD57+ T cells in acquired aplastic anemia (dated by TCRdb to 2016 to 2018). Broadly, across the study: A mean of about 3.2 ug of DNA, ranging from 0.2 to 27.4 ug, was extracted from sorted CD4+ and CD8+ cells. Healthy donor samples averaged roughly 9.8 million reads for CD4+ and roughly 12 million for CD8+ cells. Study-wide conclusions, independent of this receptor: Between patients and healthy controls, no significant difference in CD8+ Simpson's diversity was found (P=0.060). Roughly 30 CD8+ CDR3 sequences were shared between patients and controls but appeared highly expressed in patients and within their immunodominant clones.

This clonotype was observed many times. Its antigen is currently not known. Per-base qualities were not stored, and no clone one base away is much larger. Between the V and J ends, shortened by 3 bases and 4 bases respectively, the junction contains 21 bases. Reading the germline V gene (reference sequence) gives CDR1 DFQATT and CDR2 SNEGSKA. Spanning cysteine to phenylalanine, the CDR3 consists of 16 amino acids. The read is trimmed to its CDR3 DNA, 48 bases read in frame from base 1. Genomic DNA was used as template for profiling of TCR beta VDJ combinations and CDR3 sequences. TCR repertoire sequencing was run on an Illumina HiSeq 2000. The paper's processing steps were these. Repertoire assessment relied on Simpson's diversity index, CDR3 size and DJ length profiles, and TRBV/TRBJ rearrangement plots. The most abundant DNA sequence in the deep sequencing data was defined as the immunodominant clone. CDR3 amino acid sequences were checked for sharing between subjects and were compared against published repertoires and the VDJdb database. The public reads were quality trimmed at Q25 with fastp and then assembled into clones with MiXCR by TCRdb, keeping productive beta chains. Entries are consolidated by CDR3 protein sequence, retaining the most common genes and DNA. TCRdb assigned the V and J calls; the authors' analysis was not used. The sample table lists hundreds of thousands of distinct CDR3 sequences, under 80% of them with a count of one. The top ten constitute 4% of the sample.

TCR repertoires of sorted CD4+ and CD8+ blood T cells from severe aplastic anemia patients and healthy subjects were deep-sequenced in the study. Ficoll-Paque density gradient centrifugation was used to isolate peripheral blood mononuclear cells. Before DNA extraction, CD4+ and CD8+ T cells were sorted with FACS or magnetic beads. The sequence is built from TRBV20-1 and TRBJ2-5; the D segment could be TRBD1, given 5 matching bases. The source material was sorted CD4+, CD8+, or CD8+CD57+ T cells (not recorded which) from PBMCs. The TCR comes from a human donor in good health, serving as a control. The DNA sequence is as follows: TGCAGTGCTAGTTCTATACAGGACGGATCGGGAGAGACCCAGTACTTC. Its translation reads: CSASSIQDGSGETQYF.